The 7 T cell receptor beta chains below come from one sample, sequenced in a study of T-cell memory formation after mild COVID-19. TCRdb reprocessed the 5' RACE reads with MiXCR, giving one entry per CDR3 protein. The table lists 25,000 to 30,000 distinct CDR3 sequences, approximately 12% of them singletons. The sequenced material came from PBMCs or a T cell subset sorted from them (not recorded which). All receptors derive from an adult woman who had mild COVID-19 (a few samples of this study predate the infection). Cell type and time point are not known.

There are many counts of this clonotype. CDR3: CASSVTSGSPFYEQYF. CDR3 bases: TGTGCCAGCAGCGTCACTAGCGGGAGCCCTTTCTACGAGCAGTACTTC. The rearrangement joins TRBV7-2 to TRBJ2-7; 11 bases line up with TRBD2. The trim removed 5 bases at V and 3 bases at J, leaving 9 bases unmatched. The length of the CDR3 is 16 residues. CDR1 and CDR2 (germline): SGHTA, FQGNSA. The full variable domain, its missing parts supplied by reference TRBV7-2 and TRBJ2-7, is GAGVSQSPSNKVTEKGKDVELRCDPISGHTALYWYRQSLGQGLEFLIYFQGNSAPDKSGLPSDRFSAERTGGSVSTLTIQRTQQEDSAVYLCASSVTSGSPFYEQYFGPGTRLTVT.

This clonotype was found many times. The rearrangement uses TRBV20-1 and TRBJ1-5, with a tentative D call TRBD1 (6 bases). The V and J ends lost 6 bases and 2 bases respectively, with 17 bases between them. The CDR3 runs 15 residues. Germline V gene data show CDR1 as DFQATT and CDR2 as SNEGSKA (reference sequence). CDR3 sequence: CSAPEGRGGNQPQHF. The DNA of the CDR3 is TGCAGTGCCCCAGAGGGCAGGGGTGGCAATCAGCCCCAGCATTTT.

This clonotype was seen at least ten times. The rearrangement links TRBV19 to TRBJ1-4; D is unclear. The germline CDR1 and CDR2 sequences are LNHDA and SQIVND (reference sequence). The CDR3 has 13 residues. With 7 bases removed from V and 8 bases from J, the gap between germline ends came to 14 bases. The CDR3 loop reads CASKWIGREKLFF. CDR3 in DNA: TGTGCCAGTAAATGGATAGGACGCGAAAAACTGTTTTTT.

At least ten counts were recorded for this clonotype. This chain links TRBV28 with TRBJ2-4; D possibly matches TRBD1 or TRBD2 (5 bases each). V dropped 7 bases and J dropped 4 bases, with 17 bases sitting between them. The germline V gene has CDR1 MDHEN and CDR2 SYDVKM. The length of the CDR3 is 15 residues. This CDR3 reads CASTTRGYPKNIQYF. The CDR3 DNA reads TGTGCCAGCACAACGAGGGGCTACCCAAAAAACATTCAGTACTTC.

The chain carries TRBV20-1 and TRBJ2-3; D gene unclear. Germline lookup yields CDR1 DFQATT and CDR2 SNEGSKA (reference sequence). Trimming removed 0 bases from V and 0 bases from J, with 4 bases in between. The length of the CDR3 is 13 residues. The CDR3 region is CSAREDSTDTQYF. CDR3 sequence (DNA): TGCAGTGCTAGAGAGGACAGCACAGATACGCAGTATTTT.

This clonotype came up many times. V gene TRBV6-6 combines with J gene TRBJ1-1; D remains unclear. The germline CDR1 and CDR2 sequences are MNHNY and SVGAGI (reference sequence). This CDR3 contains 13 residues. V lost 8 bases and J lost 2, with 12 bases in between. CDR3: CASLGGTNTEAFF. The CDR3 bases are TGTGCCAGCCTAGGAGGAACCAACACTGAAGCTTTCTTT.

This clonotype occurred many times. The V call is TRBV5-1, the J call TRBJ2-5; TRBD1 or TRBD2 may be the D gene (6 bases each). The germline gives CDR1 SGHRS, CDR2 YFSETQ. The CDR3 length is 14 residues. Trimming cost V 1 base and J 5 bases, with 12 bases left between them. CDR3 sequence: CASSLNGGPETQYF. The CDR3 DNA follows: TGCGCCAGCAGCTTGAACGGGGGCCCGGAGACCCAGTACTTC.